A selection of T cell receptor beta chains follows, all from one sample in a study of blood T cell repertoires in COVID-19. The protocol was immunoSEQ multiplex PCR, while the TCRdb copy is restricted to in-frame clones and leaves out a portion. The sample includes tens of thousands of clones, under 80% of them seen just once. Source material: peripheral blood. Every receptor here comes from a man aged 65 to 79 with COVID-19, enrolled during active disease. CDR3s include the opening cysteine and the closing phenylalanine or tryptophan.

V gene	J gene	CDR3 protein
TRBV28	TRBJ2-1	CASSSWASATYNEQFF
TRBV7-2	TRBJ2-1	CASSLVLAYNEQFF
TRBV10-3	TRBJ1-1	CAISELGQGARTEAFF
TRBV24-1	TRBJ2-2	CATSDFARENTGELFF
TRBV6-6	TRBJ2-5	CASRTQGARETQYF
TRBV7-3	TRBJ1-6	CASSRQGGRNNSPLHF
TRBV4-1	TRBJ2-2	CASSQESGGELFF
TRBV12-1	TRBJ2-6	CASSPPVVLTF
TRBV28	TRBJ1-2	CASRSPLGQGYGYTF
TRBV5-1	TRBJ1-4	CASSLEQGGTNEKLFF
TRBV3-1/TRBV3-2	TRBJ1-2	CASSQDAGGLGYTF
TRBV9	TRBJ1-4	CASSVRDWDINEKLFF
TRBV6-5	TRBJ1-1	CASSRGMNTEAFF
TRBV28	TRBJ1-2	CATQTAHYGYTF
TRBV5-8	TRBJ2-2	CASSGGLLLGELFF
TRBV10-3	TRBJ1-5	CAISVKHSNQPQHF
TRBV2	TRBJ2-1	CASSDDRAYNEQFF
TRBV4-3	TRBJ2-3	CASSQKKTGTYRTDTQYF
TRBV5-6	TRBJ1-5	CASSWGGTGANQPQHF
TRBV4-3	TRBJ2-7	CASSQDIGTSSYEQYF
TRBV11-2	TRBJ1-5	CASSFQRDQPQHF
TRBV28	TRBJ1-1	CASSFTGWGLVNTEAFF
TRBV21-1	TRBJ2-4	CASSGRDFPAKNIQYF
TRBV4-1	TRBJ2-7	CASSPTERSSYEQYF
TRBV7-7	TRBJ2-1	CASSLDRGNEQFF
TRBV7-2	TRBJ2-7	CASSGQGSYEQYF
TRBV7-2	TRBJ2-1	CASSLFVGGEQFF
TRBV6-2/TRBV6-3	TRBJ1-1	CASSYSNNQKGTVNTEAFF
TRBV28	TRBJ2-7	CASSPLQATYEQYF
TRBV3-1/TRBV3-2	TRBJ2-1	CASRGAGVKYNEQFF
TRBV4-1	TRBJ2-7	CASSRPLTGRWEQYF
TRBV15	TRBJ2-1	CATSRHRADNEQFF
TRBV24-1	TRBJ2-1	CATSDRLAGVNEQFF
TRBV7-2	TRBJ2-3	CASSLGLGVDTQYF
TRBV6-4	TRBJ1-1	CASSDGGPTEAFF
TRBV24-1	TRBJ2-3	CATSRSGARSDTQYF
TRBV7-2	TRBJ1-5	CASSSRGQPQHF
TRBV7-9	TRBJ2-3	CASSLPPGQGPDTQYF
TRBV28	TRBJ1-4	CASSLGGQGLEKLFF